What follows are 30 T cell receptor beta chains derived from one specimen sequenced in a study of cytomegalovirus exposure and HLA in healthy donors. PCR primers comprised 60 Vbeta and 13 Jbeta primers. Profiling relied on immunoSEQ multiplex PCR, and the TCRdb table lists in-frame clones only, not all of them. The sample holds about 82,000 clones, around 77% seen once. Sequencing was done on a sample of PBMCs. All receptors derive from a man aged 50 to 60 in good health and CMV-seronegative.

The J gene is TRBJ2-1, the V gene TRBV7-2, with a tentative D call TRBD1 (5 bases). Trimming removed 1 base from V and 10 bases from J, with 14 bases in between. Germline lookup yields CDR1 SGHTA and CDR2 FQGNSA. CDR3 length: 14 amino acids. The CDR3 loop reads CASSLVGTGPEQFF. Written as DNA, the CDR3 is TGTGCCAGCAGCTTAGTAGGAACAGGACCCGAGCAGTTCTTC. Full variable domain (remainder filled in from reference TRBV7-2 and TRBJ2-1): GAGVSQSPSNKVTEKGKDVELRCDPISGHTALYWYRQSLGQGLEFLIYFQGNSAPDKSGLPSDRFSAERTGGSVSTLTIQRTQQEDSAVYLCASSLVGTGPEQFFGPGTRLTVL.

The chain couples TRBV2 to TRBJ2-3; no firm D call. Germline V gene sequence: CDR1 SNHLY, CDR2 FYNNEI. The CDR3 consists of 15 residues. The V and J ends lost 3 bases and 0 bases respectively, with 10 bases between them. The CDR3 DNA sequence: TGTGCCAGCAGTGAGAGAGCTCGAAGCACAGATACGCAGTATTTT. Protein product: CASSERARSTDTQYF.

The chain is built from TRBV7-3 and TRBJ2-1; 9 nucleotides line up with TRBD2. CDR1 and CDR2 from the germline V gene are SGHTA and FQGTGA. This CDR3 is built from 17 residues. J lost 8 bases, V lost 0 bases, and 11 bases had no gene match. CDR3 amino acids: CASSLTYSRGGRDEQFF. CDR3 sequence (DNA): TGTGCCAGCAGCTTAACGTATTCGCGGGGGGGCCGCGATGAGCAGTTCTTC. Full variable domain (missing parts from reference TRBV7-3 and TRBJ2-1): GAGVSQTPSNKVTEKGKYVELRCDPISGHTALYWYRQSLGQGPEFLIYFQGTGAADDSGLPNDRFFAVRPEGSVSTLKIQRTERGDSAVYLCASSLTYSRGGRDEQFFGPGTRLTVL.

The CDR3 here is CASSDSARTDTQYF. For the CDR3, the DNA is TGTGCCAGCAGTGATAGTGCGCGCACAGATACGCAGTATTTT. The gene calls are TRBV2 and TRBJ2-3; D gene uncertain. V was clipped by 3 bases and J by 1 base, with 8 bases between them. This CDR3 has 14 amino acids. Germline CDR1 reads SNHLY; CDR2 reads FYNNEI.

The chain has TRBV14 and TRBJ1-2; D is unclear. This CDR3 is 15 amino acids long. Germline V CDR1 and CDR2: SGHDN, FVKESK. V was clipped by 0 bases and J by 4 bases, with 12 bases between them. For the CDR3, the DNA is TGTGCCAGCAGCCAAGAATACGGGTATGGCTATGGCTACACCTTC. It is translated as CASSQEYGYGYGYTF.

The chain uses TRBV28 and TRBJ1-4; weak D call: TRBD1 (6 bases). CDR1 is MDHEN and CDR2 is SYDVKM in the germline V gene. This CDR3 contains 12 residues. V dropped 6 bases and J dropped 7 bases, with 9 bases sitting between them. DNA for the CDR3: TGTGCCAGCAGGGCAGGGGCTGAAAAACTGTTTTTT. Its translation is CASRAGAEKLFF.

The chain is built from TRBV13 and TRBJ2-5; 7 positions match TRBD2. Germline V gene lookup returns CDR1 PRHDT and CDR2 FYEKMQ (reference sequence). CDR3 length: 11 residues. The J segment lost 5 bases and the V segment lost 8 bases, leaving 2 bases of the junction unmatched. The CDR3 reads CASGGGETQYF. CDR3 sequence (DNA): TGTGCCAGCGGGGGAGGGGAGACCCAGTACTTC. Using reference TRBV13 and TRBJ2-5 for the parts outside the CDR3, the full variable domain is AAGVIQSPRHLIKEKRETATLKCYPIPRHDTVYWYQQGPGQDPQFLISFYEKMQSDKGSIPDRFSAQQFSDYHSELNMSSLELGDSALYFCASGGGETQYFGPGTRLLVL.

This clone was detected only a few times. The genes are TRBV13 and TRBJ1-6; 9 positions match TRBD1. V dropped 4 bases and J dropped 4; count of bases not matched to a gene: 5. Looked up from germline, CDR1 is PRHDT and CDR2 is FYEKMQ (reference sequence). This CDR3 region has 16 residues. This CDR3 is CASSSGTGKYNSPLHF. CDR3 DNA: TGTGCCAGCAGCTCTGGGACAGGGAAGTATAATTCACCCCTCCACTTT.

The V call is TRBV6-5, the J call TRBJ1-2; D uncertain. The germline V gene encodes CDR1 MNHEY and CDR2 SVGAGI. This CDR3 has 13 residues. Trimming left V 2 bases short and J 8 bases short, with 12 bases between. This CDR3 is CASSYDTTKGYTF. As DNA, the CDR3 is TGTGCCAGCAGTTACGACACCACCAAAGGCTACACCTTC.

This clone was found once. The V and J genes are TRBV19 and TRBJ2-7, with TRBD1 as a possible D gene (6 bases). V was cut by 6 bases and J by 2 bases, with 11 bases left in between. The CDR3 length is 13 residues. In germline, CDR1 is LNHDA, CDR2 SQIVND (reference sequence). The CDR3 coding sequence is TGTGCCAGTAGGACAGGAAATACCTACGAGCAGTACTTC. It yields the protein CASRTGNTYEQYF. Drawing the rest from reference TRBV19 and TRBJ2-7, the complete variable domain is DGGITQSPKYLFRKEGQNVTLSCEQNLNHDAMYWYRQDPGQGLRLIYYSQIVNDFQKGDIAEGYSVSREKKESFPLTVTSAQKNPTAFYLCASRTGNTYEQYFGPGTRLTVT.

The chain combines TRBV7-9 with TRBJ2-1; D not resolved. V was cut by 1 base and J by 0 bases, with 7 bases left in between. In germline, CDR1 is SEHNR, CDR2 FQNEAQ (reference sequence). This CDR3 is built from 15 residues. This CDR3 reads CASSLGPNSYNEQFF. The CDR3 DNA sequence: TGTGCCAGCAGCTTAGGTCCTAACTCCTACAATGAGCAGTTCTTC.

The genes are TRBV21-1 and TRBJ1-2; the table's D gene call, TRBD1, was not cross checked with the DNA. TRBV21-1 is noted as a pseudogene. The length of the CDR3 is 15 residues. CDR3 in DNA: TGTGCCAGCAGTGATCCTGACAGGGGGCCCTATGGCTACACCTTC. It yields the protein CASSDPDRGPYGYTF.

This clone appeared a single time. The chain has TRBV2 and TRBJ2-3; TRBD2 agrees at 7 bases. The CDR3 sequence is 14 residues long. V lost 6 bases, J lost 2 bases, and 5 bases stayed unmatched. Germline assignment: CDR1 SNHLY and CDR2 FYNNEI. The CDR3 DNA is TGTGCCAGCAGCGCCAGGGACTACACAGATACGCAGTATTTT. This translates into CASSARDYTDTQYF.

This clone was recorded only once. The rearrangement joins TRBV30 to TRBJ2-7, with TRBD1 matching over 9 bases. Looked up from germline, CDR1 is GTSNPN and CDR2 is SVGIG (reference sequence). There are 14 residues in the CDR3. The V gene end was trimmed by 5 bases and the J gene end by 1 base; junction bases not matched to a gene: 6. DNA for the CDR3: TGTGCCTGGGATCCGGGACAGGGTTCCTACGAGCAGTACTTC. Translation gives CAWDPGQGSYEQYF.

This rearrangement joins TRBV28 to TRBJ2-7; TRBD2 agrees at 10 bases. The CDR3 extends over 15 amino acids. The ends lost 4 bases at V and 2 bases at J; junction bases unmatched: 5. CDR1 and CDR2 (germline): MDHEN, SYDVKM. The CDR3 loop is CASSSSGGATYEQYF. DNA of the CDR3: TGTGCCAGCAGTTCTAGCGGGGGAGCAACCTACGAGCAGTACTTC.

The rearrangement uses TRBV30 and TRBJ1-4, with 12 bases aligning to TRBD1. The V gene's germline CDR1 is GTSNPN and CDR2 SVGIG (reference sequence). With 2 bases clipped from V and 8 bases from J, the junction kept 12 bases outside the gene matches. This CDR3 has 17 amino acids. CDR3 DNA: TGTGCCTGGAGTCGGTTGGGACAGGGGGCGTTTGGGGAAAAACTGTTTTTT. Protein product: CAWSRLGQGAFGEKLFF.

Points on this clone: Other nucleotide sequences from this sample produce the same CDR3. The chain joins TRBV7-2 to TRBJ1-2, with no clear D. The germline gives CDR1 SGHTA, CDR2 FQGNSA. The V end lost 5 bases, the J end lost 4 bases, and 8 bases lay between the germline ends. CDR3 length equals 12 residues. CDR3 sequence reads: CASSTTGYGYTF. Written as DNA, the CDR3 is TGTGCCAGCAGCACGACGGGCTATGGCTACACCTTC.

The chain carries TRBV11-2 and TRBJ1-4, with 10 bases identical to TRBD1. Per germline, CDR1 SGHAT and CDR2 FQNNGV. With 5 bases clipped from V and 8 bases from J, the junction kept 8 bases outside the gene matches. The CDR3 has 15 residues. The CDR3 sequence: CASSDWDRGTEKLFF. DNA for the CDR3: TGTGCCAGCAGCGACTGGGACAGGGGTACCGAAAAACTGTTTTTT. Variable domain in full (rest from reference TRBV11-2 and TRBJ1-4): EAGVAQSPRYKIIEKRQSVAFWCNPISGHATLYWYQQILGQGPKLLIQFQNNGVVDDSQLPKDRFSAERLKGVDSTLKIQPAKLEDSAVYLCASSDWDRGTEKLFFGSGTQLSVL.

CDR3 loop: CAWSVRGGSGNTIYF. The CDR3, as DNA: TGTGCCTGGAGTGTACGGGGGGGCTCTGGAAACACCATATATTTT. The chain links TRBV30 to TRBJ1-3, with D maybe TRBD1 (5 bases). The V and J ends lost 0 bases and 0 bases respectively, with 9 bases between them. Germline CDR1 GTSNPN, CDR2 SVGIG (reference sequence). CDR3 length equals 15 residues.

CDR3 amino acids: CSVEGVVSYNEQFF. CDR3 bases: TGCAGCGTCGAGGGGGTCGTATCCTACAATGAGCAGTTCTTC. The chain combines TRBV29-1 with TRBJ2-1; D possibly corresponds to TRBD1 (6 bases). Deletions cut 6 bases from V and 1 base from J, with 13 bases between. The V gene's germline CDR1 is SQVTM and CDR2 ANQGSEA. This CDR3 is built from 14 residues.

The chain is built from TRBV9 and TRBJ2-3, with D unclear. The CDR3 loop spans 14 amino acids. The germline V gene has CDR1 SGDLS and CDR2 YYNGEE. V dropped 0 bases and J dropped 2 bases, with 7 bases sitting between them. Here the CDR3 DNA reads TGTGCCAGCAGCGTAGACAGTTTCACAGATACGCAGTATTTT. Translating gives CASSVDSFTDTQYF.

This chain connects TRBV2 to TRBJ2-7; tentative D call: TRBD2 (5 bases). The V and J ends lost 3 bases and 4 bases respectively, with 13 bases between them. Germline lookup yields CDR1 SNHLY and CDR2 FYNNEI. The CDR3 sequence is 14 residues long. CDR3 protein: CASSDPGGPYEQYF. The DNA of the CDR3 is TGTGCCAGCAGTGACCCGGGCGGGCCTTACGAGCAGTACTTC.

This clone was detected once. The chain carries TRBV27 and TRBJ2-5; 7 bases match TRBD1. CDR3 length: 16 residues. The germline gives CDR1 MNHEY, CDR2 SMNVEV (reference sequence). Trimming removed 9 bases from V and 2 bases from J; junction bases left unmatched: 15. CDR3 DNA sequence: TGTGCCAGAACCGAACTAACCCCGGGACAGCAAGAGACCCAGTACTTC. Amino acid sequence: CARTELTPGQQETQYF.

The chain uses TRBV27 and TRBJ1-5; D not certain. Looked up from germline, CDR1 is MNHEY and CDR2 is SMNVEV (reference sequence). The V end lost 4 bases, the J end lost 4 bases, and 5 bases lay between the germline ends. The CDR3 extends over 12 amino acids. CDR3 loop: CASSSKNQPQHF. The CDR3 DNA reads as TGTGCCAGCAGTTCCAAAAATCAGCCCCAGCATTTT.

The CDR3 reads CASSLQGALTEAFF. The CDR3 DNA follows: TGTGCCAGCAGCCTACAGGGGGCGCTCACTGAAGCTTTCTTT. V is TRBV7-9 and J is TRBJ1-1; 9 bases map to TRBD1. This CDR3 has 14 residues. Unmatched junction bases numbered 5, after V lost 5 bases and J lost 4 bases. Germline loops: CDR1 SEHNR, CDR2 FQNEAQ (reference sequence).

This clone was picked up many times. The V call is TRBV7-2, the J call TRBJ1-4, with D hard to call. CDR1 is SGHTA and CDR2 is FQGNSA in the germline V gene. The CDR3 runs 15 residues. V was cut by 5 bases and J by 0 bases, with 10 bases left in between. The CDR3 reads CASSGLGSTNEKLFF. CDR3 coding DNA: TGTGCCAGCAGCGGACTTGGTTCAACTAATGAAAAACTGTTTTTT.

The gene calls are TRBV28 and TRBJ1-5; D might be TRBD1 (6 bases). V was shortened by 6 bases and J by 6 bases, with 18 bases between the two germline ends. The CDR3 has 15 amino acids. Germline V gives CDR1 MDHEN, CDR2 SYDVKM. As DNA, the CDR3 is TGTGCCAGCAGCTGGGAGGGGGGGCAGGGTCAGCCCCAGCATTTT. Its translation: CASSWEGGQGQPQHF.

The CDR3, as DNA: TGTGCCAGCAGCCCCCGGGACAGGGAAAAACACTCCTATAATTCACCCCTCCACTTT. As protein: CASSPRDREKHSYNSPLHF. The chain combines TRBV9 with TRBJ1-6, with TRBD1 matching over 9 bases. The CDR3 is 19 residues long. The trim removed 4 bases at V and 0 bases at J, leaving 11 bases unmatched. Germline V lookup: CDR1 SGDLS, CDR2 YYNGEE.

This chain uses TRBV12-5 with TRBJ2-3; TRBD2 aligns across 10 bases. The trim removed 1 base at V and 3 bases at J, leaving 10 bases unmatched. In germline, CDR1 is LGHNT, CDR2 FRNRAP. CDR3 length equals 18 residues. The CDR3 protein is CASGLGERGGGLTDTQYF. In nucleotides, the CDR3 is TGTGCTAGTGGTTTGGGTGAGCGGGGGGGCGGGTTGACAGATACGCAGTATTTT.

This clone was counted a few times. This chain joins TRBV7-2 and TRBJ1-2; no reliable D call. Germline CDR1 and CDR2: SGHTA and FQGNSA. Trimming pared 3 bases from V and 4 bases from J, leaving 12 bases between. The CDR3 runs 14 residues. The CDR3, as DNA: TGTGCCAGCAGCTTCCCCGGGTCCTTCTATGGCTACACCTTC. Its protein is CASSFPGSFYGYTF.